The 27 T cell receptor beta chains given below trace back to one sample, sequenced in a study of post-analysis software for immune sequencing data. Study-wide results and limits: In patients, TRBV5-6, TRBV5-1 and TRBV20-1 belonged to five TRBV segments found more frequently than in controls.

These receptors have no identified antigens. Carried by the TCR beta cDNA libraries were unique molecular identifiers. TCRdb recomputed calls from the PCR reads with MiXCR, one row per CDR3 protein. The sample carries 350,000 to 500,000 distinct CDR3 sequences, roughly 40% recorded once. Sequencing was performed on blood. All receptors derive from a girl aged 2-15 years with multiple sclerosis.

This clonotype was seen a few times. The genes are TRBV24-1 and TRBJ2-1; TRBD2 matches 8 bases. The germline CDR1 and CDR2 sequences are KGHDR and SFDVKD. CDR3 size: 15 residues. The trim removed 5 bases at V and 1 base at J, leaving 3 bases unmatched. The DNA for the CDR3 is TGTGCCACCAGTGCCGGGACTAGGTCCTACAATGAGCAGTTCTTC. Its protein product is CATSAGTRSYNEQFF.

CDR3 nucleotide sequence: TGTGCCAGCAGCTCTTCAGCTATATGGCGCAATGAGCAGTTCTTC. Encoded protein: CASSSSAIWRNEQFF. J is TRBJ2-1 and V is TRBV7-9, with D hard to call. V was cut by 4 bases and J by 6 bases, with 16 bases left in between. This CDR3 has 15 residues. Per the germline V gene, CDR1 is SEHNR and CDR2 is FQNEAQ (reference sequence). Supplemented by reference TRBV7-9 and TRBJ2-1, the full variable domain reads DTGVSQNPRHKITKRGQNVTFRCDPISEHNRLYWYRQTLGQGPEFLTYFQNEAQLEKSRLLSDRFSAERPKGSFSTLEIQRTEQGDSAMYLCASSSSAIWRNEQFFGPGTRLTVL.

The chain is built from TRBV20-1 and TRBJ1-4; a weak D match, TRBD1 (6 bases). CDR3 size: 15 residues. Looked up from germline, CDR1 is DFQATT and CDR2 is SNEGSKA (reference sequence). Trimming took 6 bases from V and 3 from J, leaving 17 bases between them. Here the CDR3 reads CSASRTARPNEKLFF. CDR3 nucleotide sequence: TGCAGTGCCAGTCGGACAGCAAGACCTAATGAAAAACTGTTTTTT.

The chain uses TRBV29-1 and TRBJ2-7, with TRBD2 identical over 7 bases. The CDR3 sequence is 13 residues long. V gave up 7 bases and J gave up 7 bases; unmatched junction bases: 13. CDR1 and CDR2 (germline): SQVTM, ANQGSEA. The CDR3 sequence is CSAGLVSYNEQYF. CDR3 nucleotide sequence: TGCAGCGCCGGACTAGTATCCTACAATGAGCAGTACTTC.

This chain connects TRBV20-1 to TRBJ2-3, with D uncertain. V was cut by 6 bases and J by 6 bases, with 13 bases left in between. The V gene's germline CDR1 is DFQATT and CDR2 SNEGSKA (reference sequence). The CDR3 contains 12 residues. CDR3 sequence: CSANSYPDTQYF. CDR3 bases: TGCAGTGCGAACTCTTACCCGGATACGCAGTATTTT.

This clonotype showed up just a few times. The V call is TRBV12-3 or TRBV12-4, the J call TRBJ1-6; D gene uncertain. Trimming took off 3 bases at V and 5 bases at J, with 11 bases between the two ends. The CDR3 covers 15 residues. The CDR3 reads CASSLERGNNSPLHF. As DNA, the CDR3 is TGTGCCAGCAGTTTGGAGCGAGGCAATAATTCACCCCTCCACTTT.

The gene calls are TRBV15 and TRBJ2-1, with 10 positions matching TRBD1. The CDR3 length is 14 residues. The ends lost 4 bases at V and 6 bases at J; junction bases unmatched: 3. Per the germline V gene, CDR1 is LNHNV and CDR2 is YYDKDF (reference sequence). For the CDR3, the DNA is TGTGCCACCAGCATACGGACAGGGGGCAATGAGCAGTTCTTC. Amino acid sequence: CATSIRTGGNEQFF.

V usage is TRBV20-1 and J usage is TRBJ2-3; the match to TRBD2 covers 7 bases. With 3 bases clipped from V and 0 bases from J, the junction kept 9 bases outside the gene matches. This CDR3 is 16 amino acids long. CDR1 is DFQATT and CDR2 is SNEGSKA in the germline V gene (reference sequence). In DNA form, the CDR3 reads TGCAGTGCTAGTCACCTGACTAGCAAGAGCACAGATACGCAGTATTTT. Protein: CSASHLTSKSTDTQYF.

The chain employs TRBV7-6 and TRBJ1-5, with D perhaps matching TRBD1 (5 bases). Germline V lookup: CDR1 SGHVS, CDR2 FNYEAQ. The CDR3 totals 15 residues. V shed 5 bases and J shed 6 bases, with 17 bases lying between them. DNA for the CDR3: TGTGCCAGCAGCCCCGGAGTCAGGGAAGGTCAGCCCCAGCATTTT. Translating it yields CASSPGVREGQPQHF. The variable domain in full, completed from reference TRBV7-6 and TRBJ1-5, reads GAGVSQSPRYKVTKRGQDVALRCDPISGHVSLYWYRQALGQGPEFLTYFNYEAQQDKSGLPNDRFSAERPEGSISTLTIQRTEQRDSAMYRCASSPGVREGQPQHFGDGTRLSIL.

The rearrangement uses TRBV6-5 and TRBJ2-5; possible D gene TRBD2, 6 bases. This CDR3 has 18 residues. The V and J ends lost 3 bases and 4 bases respectively, with 24 bases between them. CDR1 MNHEY and CDR2 SVGAGI come from the germline V gene. The chain's CDR3 is CASSYRPQWGTRGETQYF. CDR3 nucleotide sequence: TGTGCCAGCAGTTATCGGCCCCAATGGGGGACGCGGGGAGAGACCCAGTACTTC.

This clonotype occurred a few times. The CDR3: CASSLGGAITDTQYF. Written as DNA, the CDR3 is TGTGCCAGCAGCTTAGGAGGGGCTATCACAGATACGCAGTATTTT. The rearrangement joins TRBV7-6 to TRBJ2-3, with D possibly called TRBD1 or TRBD2 (5 bases each). Germline V CDR1 and CDR2: SGHVS, FNYEAQ. This CDR3 comprises 15 residues. Trimming cost V 1 base and J 2 bases, with 10 bases left between them.

This clonotype was detected a few times. V is TRBV7-2 and J is TRBJ2-7; 12 bases agree with TRBD1. The CDR3 loop spans 15 amino acids. Germline V gene data show CDR1 as SGHTA and CDR2 as FQGNSA. After removal of 5 bases from V and 5 bases from J, the junction contained 7 bases not matched to a gene. The CDR3 DNA follows: TGTGCCAGCAGCCTGGGACAGGGGGCGTTCCACGAGCAGTACTTC. It is translated as CASSLGQGAFHEQYF. Looking up the rest from reference TRBV7-2 and TRBJ2-7 gives the full variable domain: GAGVSQSPSNKVTEKGKDVELRCDPISGHTALYWYRQSLGQGLEFLIYFQGNSAPDKSGLPSDRFSAERTGGSVSTLTIQRTQQEDSAVYLCASSLGQGAFHEQYFGPGTRLTVT.

The genes are TRBV5-1 and TRBJ2-7, with 7 nucleotides matching TRBD2. This CDR3 is 15 amino acids long. The germline CDR1 and CDR2 sequences are SGHRS and YFSETQ. V gave up 1 base and J gave up 0 bases; unmatched junction bases: 4. Here the CDR3 reads CASSLLGGNSYEQYF. In DNA, the CDR3 is TGCGCCAGCAGCTTGCTGGGGGGGAACTCCTACGAGCAGTACTTC. Looking up the rest from reference TRBV5-1 and TRBJ2-7 gives the full variable domain: KAGVTQTPRYLIKTRGQQVTLSCSPISGHRSVSWYQQTPGQGLQFLFEYFSETQRNKGNFPGRFSGRQFSNSRSEMNVSTLELGDSALYLCASSLLGGNSYEQYFGPGTRLTVT.

Concerning this clonotype itself: Compared with germline, one end of the junction differs, possibly owing to a read error. The genes are TRBV7-2 and TRBJ1-2; the D gene is possibly TRBD1 (6 bases). Germline-derived CDR1 and CDR2 are SGHTA and FQGNSA. This CDR3 comprises 14 residues. The CDR3 region is CASSLRDTNYGHTF. Written as DNA, the CDR3 is TGTGCCAGCAGCTTACGGGACACTAACTATGGCCACACCTTC.

The chain joins TRBV4-1 to TRBJ1-1, with 8 positions matching TRBD1. Germline CDR1 MGHRA, CDR2 YSYEKL. The CDR3 covers 17 residues. Trimming took 4 bases from V and 2 from J; bases not matched to a gene: 12. CDR3 sequence reads: CASSPNRGQAENTEAFF. For the CDR3, the DNA is TGCGCCAGCAGCCCAAACAGGGGACAGGCGGAAAACACTGAAGCTTTCTTT.

The chain carries TRBV29-1 and TRBJ2-2; perhaps TRBD2 as D (6 bases). CDR3 length: 14 residues. Germline CDR1 and CDR2: SQVTM and ANQGSEA. V gave up 4 bases and J gave up 2 bases, with 11 bases separating them. This chain's CDR3 is CSVAASDNTGELFF. For the CDR3, the DNA is TGCAGCGTTGCGGCTAGCGATAACACCGGGGAGCTGTTTTTT.

The V gene is TRBV12-5, the J gene TRBJ2-1, with D tentatively TRBD2 (5 bases). The V gene lost 5 bases and the J gene lost 12 bases, with 14 bases spanning the gap. Germline CDR1 and CDR2: LGHNT and FRNRAP. CDR3 length: 12 amino acids. DNA for the CDR3: TGTGCTAGTGGTCTACCCGCGGGTGGGCAGTTCTTC. Amino acids: CASGLPAGGQFF.

The chain uses TRBV10-3 and TRBJ2-7, with D tentatively TRBD1 (6 bases). The CDR3 extends over 15 amino acids. V gave up 3 bases and J gave up 1 base, with 13 bases separating them. Germline V lookup: CDR1 ENHRY, CDR2 SYGVKD. CDR3 bases: TGTGCCATCAGTGAAAAGGTACAGGGATCCTACGAGCAGTACTTC. Protein product: CAISEKVQGSYEQYF.

This clonotype appeared a few times. This chain links TRBV12-3 or TRBV12-4 with TRBJ2-5; 7 bases agree with TRBD2. The J call may be mistaken, given a closer DNA end match to TRBJ2-7. The CDR3 sequence is 13 residues long. The CDR3 spells CASKGLREYEQYF. CDR3 nucleotides: TGTGCCAGCAAGGGTTTGCGGGAGTACGAGCAGTACTTC.

J is TRBJ2-1 and V is TRBV28; 12 positions match TRBD2. CDR1 MDHEN and CDR2 SYDVKM come from the germline V gene. The length of the CDR3 is 13 residues. V lost 2 bases, J lost 15 bases, and 5 bases stayed unmatched. CDR3 sequence (DNA): TGTGCCAGCAGTTTACCGACTAGCGGGAGACGGTTCTTC. This gives the protein CASSLPTSGRRFF.

This sequence joins TRBV2 and TRBJ1-5; 7 nucleotides align to TRBD1. Looked up from germline, CDR1 is SNHLY and CDR2 is FYNNEI. The CDR3 contains 17 residues. J lost 2 bases, V lost 6 bases, and 13 bases had no gene match. The CDR3 DNA reads TGTGCCAGCAGCGCCCTCCGACAGGGCGGCGGCAATCAGCCCCAGCATTTT. As protein: CASSALRQGGGNQPQHF. Complete variable domain (other parts from reference TRBV2 and TRBJ1-5): EPEVTQTPSHQVTQMGQEVILRCVPISNHLYFYWYRQILGQKVEFLVSFYNNEISEKSEIFDDQFSVERPDGSNFTLKIRSTKLEDSAMYFCASSALRQGGGNQPQHFGDGTRLSIL.

This chain uses TRBV7-8 with TRBJ1-5; no clear D gene. The germline V and J ends were trimmed by 2 bases and 0 bases, with 20 bases remaining between them. The length of the CDR3 is 19 residues. CDR1 and CDR2 (germline): SGHVS, FQNEAQ. As DNA, the CDR3 is TGTGCCAGCAGCTTATTTGGGTTCCAATATCCTTATAGCAATCAGCCCCAGCATTTT. Amino acids: CASSLFGFQYPYSNQPQHF.

The rearrangement links TRBV20-1 to TRBJ1-5; TRBD1 agrees at 7 bases. Unmatched junction bases numbered 6, after V lost 5 bases and J lost 2 bases. CDR3 size: 14 residues. Germline CDR1 is DFQATT and CDR2 is SNEGSKA (reference sequence). Written as DNA, the CDR3 is TGCAGTGCTTCCCAGGGGGTGGGCAATCAGCCCCAGCATTTT. It is translated as CSASQGVGNQPQHF.

This clonotype was picked up a small number of times. The gene calls are TRBV4-2 and TRBJ2-1; D not certain. The CDR3 is made up of 12 amino acids. V was clipped by 2 bases and J by 8 bases, with 7 bases between them. Germline values: CDR1 LGHNA, CDR2 YNFKEQ. CDR3 amino acids: CASSQTDHEQFF. Here the CDR3 DNA reads TGTGCCAGCAGCCAAACCGACCATGAGCAGTTCTTC.

CDR3 loop: CASSDMGKATDTQYF. DNA of the CDR3: TGTGCCAGCAGTGACATGGGAAAGGCCACAGATACGCAGTATTTT. This sequence joins TRBV6-4 and TRBJ2-3; D is ambiguous. CDR3 length: 15 residues. Germline V gene sequence: CDR1 MRHNA, CDR2 SNTAGT. The germline V and J ends were trimmed by 2 bases and 2 bases, with 11 bases remaining between them.

This clonotype has just a few counts. The CDR3 loop is CAISEQAGLNNEQFF. CDR3 coding DNA: TGTGCCATCAGTGAGCAGGCGGGCCTAAACAATGAGCAGTTCTTC. The chain has TRBV10-3 and TRBJ2-1, with D tentatively TRBD2 (5 bases). The CDR3 spans 15 residues. CDR1 is ENHRY, CDR2 SYGVKD, per germline. Trimming cost V 2 bases and J 5 bases, with 13 bases left between them.

The V and J genes are TRBV12-3 or TRBV12-4 and TRBJ1-6, with TRBD1 matching 10 bases. Trimming took 5 bases from V and 4 from J; bases not matched to a gene: 5. The CDR3 consists of 16 residues. This chain's CDR3 is CASSTWTGGYNSPLHF. CDR3 coding DNA: TGTGCCAGCAGTACCTGGACAGGGGGTTATAATTCACCCCTCCACTTT.